These 21 T cell receptor beta chains were sequenced from one sample in a study of cytomegalovirus exposure and HLA in healthy donors. PCR primers comprised 60 Vbeta and 13 Jbeta primers. TCRdb's table, derived via immunoSEQ multiplex PCR, lists solely in-frame clones and lacks some. The sample has about 140,000 clones; approximately 80% are singletons. The specimen was PBMCs. Source of these receptors: a man aged 30 to 45 in good health and CMV-seropositive.

The rearrangement links TRBV28 to TRBJ1-5; a possible D gene is TRBD1 (5 bases). The CDR3 is 14 amino acids. Trimming took off 4 bases at V and 3 bases at J, with 10 bases between the two ends. CDR1 MDHEN and CDR2 SYDVKM come from the germline V gene. The CDR3 sequence is CASSSGGPNQPQHF. As DNA, the CDR3 is TGTGCCAGCAGTTCCGGGGGACCCAATCAGCCCCAGCATTTT. The variable domain in full, completed from reference TRBV28 and TRBJ1-5, reads DVKVTQSSRYLVKRTGEKVFLECVQDMDHENMFWYRQDPGLGLRLIYFSYDVKMKEKGDIPEGYSVSREKKERFSLILESASTNQTSMYLCASSSGGPNQPQHFGDGTRLSIL.

The rearrangement links TRBV14 to TRBJ1-4; D might be TRBD1 (6 bases). The CDR3 spans 17 residues. From germline, CDR1 is SGHDN and CDR2 FVKESK. The V gene lost 4 bases and the J gene lost 0 bases, with 15 bases spanning the gap. CDR3 in amino acids: CASSRRDTHATNEKLFF. In nucleotides, the CDR3 is TGTGCCAGCAGCCGAAGGGACACACATGCAACTAATGAAAAACTGTTTTTT.

The chain joins TRBV6-1 to TRBJ2-1; 7 nucleotides agree with TRBD2. Germline V gene sequence: CDR1 MNHNS, CDR2 SASEGT. The length of the CDR3 is 14 residues. Trimming at V came to 5 bases and at J to 6 bases, leaving 7 bases not matched to a gene. This CDR3 is CASSLPGEGNEQFF. The CDR3 coding sequence is TGTGCCAGCAGTCTCCCTGGGGAGGGCAATGAGCAGTTCTTC.

This clone occurred once. The CDR3 sequence: CASSVGTSRNTGELFF. The DNA for the CDR3 is TGTGCCAGCAGCGTTGGGACTAGTAGGAACACCGGGGAGCTGTTTTTT. V gene TRBV9 combines with J gene TRBJ2-2; 8 positions match TRBD2. V dropped 2 bases and J dropped 1; count of bases not matched to a gene: 4. This CDR3 spans 16 amino acids. Germline V gene sequence: CDR1 SGDLS, CDR2 YYNGEE.

This clone was detected once. The rearrangement links TRBV28 to TRBJ2-3; 8 bases line up with TRBD2. The CDR3 is 14 residues long. Germline lookup yields CDR1 MDHEN and CDR2 SYDVKM. Unmatched junction bases numbered 7, after V lost 8 bases and J lost 3 bases. The CDR3 region is CASSTPGGTDTQYF. For the CDR3, the DNA is TGTGCCAGCTCGACGCCGGGAGGGACAGATACGCAGTATTTT.

The rearrangement uses TRBV5-1 and TRBJ1-1; D is uncertain. CDR1 and CDR2 (germline): SGHRS, YFSETQ. This CDR3 comprises 15 residues. V gave up 0 bases and J gave up 1 base, with 10 bases separating them. DNA for the CDR3: TGCGCCAGCAGCTTGGCCGAAGCAGGGAACACTGAAGCTTTCTTT. It translates to CASSLAEAGNTEAFF.

The rearrangement uses TRBV5-8 and TRBJ2-1; D is unresolved. This CDR3 is built from 11 residues. Trimming removed 2 bases from V and 14 bases from J, with 11 bases in between. Per germline, CDR1 SGHTS and CDR2 YDEGEE. The CDR3 reads CASSLNNNKFF. Written as DNA, the CDR3 is TGTGCCAGCAGCTTAAACAACAATAAGTTCTTC.

This chain joins TRBV10-3 and TRBJ2-1; 10 bases are a match to TRBD1. The ends lost 6 bases at V and 3 bases at J; junction bases unmatched: 5. CDR3 length: 15 residues. Germline assignment: CDR1 ENHRY and CDR2 SYGVKD. In nucleotides, the CDR3 is TGTGCCATCAGCGGACAGGGGGACTTCTACAATGAGCAGTTCTTC. This translates into CAISGQGDFYNEQFF.

The V and J genes are TRBV18 and TRBJ2-7, with D maybe TRBD2 (5 bases). CDR3 length: 13 residues. Trimming left V 3 bases short and J 5 bases short, with 11 bases between. Germline CDR1 reads KGHSH; CDR2 reads LQKENI. The CDR3 sequence is CASSPSDVDEQYF. In DNA form, the CDR3 reads TGTGCCAGCTCACCTAGCGATGTTGACGAGCAGTACTTC. The whole variable domain, filled in from reference TRBV18 and TRBJ2-7, reads NAGVMQNPRHLVRRRGQEARLRCSPMKGHSHVYWYRQLPEEGLKFMVYLQKENIIDESGMPKERFSAEFPKEGPSILRIQQVVRGDSAAYFCASSPSDVDEQYFGPGTRLTVT.

The gene calls are TRBV7-9 and TRBJ2-2, with TRBD2 matching over 10 bases. The CDR3 loop spans 15 amino acids. After removal of 5 bases from V and 3 bases from J, the junction contained 3 bases not matched to a gene. Germline V gene data show CDR1 as SEHNR and CDR2 as FQNEAQ (reference sequence). CDR3 amino acids: CASSAAGGDTGELFF. CDR3 DNA sequence: TGTGCCAGCAGCGCAGCGGGAGGGGACACCGGGGAGCTGTTTTTT. Full variable domain (outside the CDR3, taken from reference TRBV7-9 and TRBJ2-2): DTGVSQNPRHKITKRGQNVTFRCDPISEHNRLYWYRQTLGQGPEFLTYFQNEAQLEKSRLLSDRFSAERPKGSFSTLEIQRTEQGDSAMYLCASSAAGGDTGELFFGEGSRLTVL.

The V call is TRBV7-2, the J call TRBJ2-1; the D gene is possibly TRBD1 (6 bases). Germline loops: CDR1 SGHTA, CDR2 FQGNSA. The CDR3 is 17 amino acids. With 2 bases removed from V and 8 bases from J, the gap between germline ends came to 22 bases. CDR3 nucleotides: TGTGCCAGCAGCTTAACCCCCATAGAACAGGGTAGGGATGAGCAGTTCTTC. Residues: CASSLTPIEQGRDEQFF.

The J gene is TRBJ2-1, the V gene TRBV18; D gene unclear. CDR3 length: 15 residues. Trimming stripped 3 bases from V and 6 bases from J, with 15 bases between. The V gene's germline CDR1 is KGHSH and CDR2 LQKENI. As DNA, the CDR3 is TGTGCCAGCTCACCGCCGAACTCCACCCCCAATGAGCAGTTCTTC. Its protein product is CASSPPNSTPNEQFF.

V is TRBV5-5 and J is TRBJ2-7, with no clear D. V lost 1 base and J 6 bases, leaving 5 bases between the germline ends. CDR3 length equals 11 residues. Germline CDR1 SGHKS, CDR2 YYEKEE (reference sequence). The CDR3 DNA reads as TGTGCCAGCAGCTTGACTGTCGAGCAGTACTTC. Its translation is CASSLTVEQYF.

The V and J genes are TRBV2 and TRBJ2-5; 8 bases align to TRBD2. The V segment lost 4 bases and the J segment 5 bases; nucleotides outside the gene matches: 9. Germline V lookup: CDR1 SNHLY, CDR2 FYNNEI. The CDR3 runs to 15 residues. DNA for the CDR3: TGTGCCAGCAGTGCGGGGATGACTAGCGTGGAGACCCAGTACTTC. Translating gives CASSAGMTSVETQYF. The full variable domain, with the rest looked up from reference TRBV2 and TRBJ2-5, is EPEVTQTPSHQVTQMGQEVILRCVPISNHLYFYWYRQILGQKVEFLVSFYNNEISEKSEIFDDQFSVERPDGSNFTLKIRSTKLEDSAMYFCASSAGMTSVETQYFGPGTRLLVL.

This chain links TRBV2 with TRBJ1-5, with TRBD1 matching over 9 bases. The CDR3 spans 15 residues. V trimming: 4 bases; J trimming: 1 base; junction bases outside the gene matches: 2. Germline assignment: CDR1 SNHLY and CDR2 FYNNEI. The CDR3 region has the DNA TGTGCCAGCAGTGCCGGGACAGGGAGCAATCAGCCCCAGCATTTT. Translated, it gives CASSAGTGSNQPQHF.

The rearrangement links TRBV6-4 to TRBJ2-5, with 8 nucleotides matching TRBD1. The DNA matches TRBJ2-7 better at its end, which makes the J call doubtful. CDR1 is MRHNA and CDR2 is SNTAGT in the germline V gene. There are 12 residues in the CDR3. The CDR3 sequence: CAGRQGLDEQYF. The CDR3 coding sequence is TGTGCCGGCCGACAGGGGCTGGACGAGCAGTACTTC.

This chain uses TRBV28 with TRBJ2-3; 9 bases agree with TRBD1. Germline CDR1 and CDR2: MDHEN and SYDVKM. J gave up 6 bases and V 10 bases, and 11 bases lay outside the gene matches. The CDR3 is 14 residues long. The CDR3 nucleotides are TGTGCCACCACACAGGGGGCTCTGGGGGATACGCAGTATTTT. Translating it yields CATTQGALGDTQYF.

This clone came up a few times. CDR3 region: CASSLGPSGGENYNEQFF. In DNA form, the CDR3 reads TGTGCCAGCAGCTTAGGGCCTAGCGGGGGGGAAAACTACAATGAGCAGTTCTTC. The rearrangement links TRBV7-6 to TRBJ2-1; 12 bases are a match to TRBD2. Germline V CDR1 and CDR2: SGHVS, FNYEAQ. The CDR3 consists of 18 residues. J was trimmed by 3 bases and V by 1 base; bases with no gene match: 7.

This clone has a handful of counts. This chain uses TRBV28 with TRBJ1-4; tentatively, D is TRBD1 (6 bases). Trimming stripped 3 bases from V and 15 bases from J, with 14 bases between. Germline V gene sequence: CDR1 MDHEN, CDR2 SYDVKM. The CDR3 sequence is 12 residues long. CDR3 loop: CASSLLGAVLFF. In DNA form, the CDR3 reads TGTGCCAGCAGTTTGCTGGGGGCTGTGTTGTTTTTT.

Regarding this clone: A junction boundary mismatches the germline segment, possibly from a read error. V usage is TRBV19 and J usage is TRBJ2-1, with 9 bases matching TRBD2. Germline loops: CDR1 LNHDA, CDR2 SQIVND (reference sequence). The CDR3 is 15 amino acids. CDR3 nucleotides: TGTGCCAGTAGGATAGAGCGGGGGGCCTACAATGAGCAGTTCTTC. It specifies CASRIERGAYNEQFF.

This chain joins TRBV7-9 and TRBJ1-5; D possibly corresponds to TRBD1 (5 bases). From germline, CDR1 is SEHNR and CDR2 FQNEAQ (reference sequence). V lost 7 bases and J 4 bases, leaving 11 bases between the germline ends. The CDR3 is 13 residues long. The CDR3 DNA follows: TGTGCCAGCAACCAGGGTCGGAATCAGCCCCAGCATTTT. It specifies CASNQGRNQPQHF.